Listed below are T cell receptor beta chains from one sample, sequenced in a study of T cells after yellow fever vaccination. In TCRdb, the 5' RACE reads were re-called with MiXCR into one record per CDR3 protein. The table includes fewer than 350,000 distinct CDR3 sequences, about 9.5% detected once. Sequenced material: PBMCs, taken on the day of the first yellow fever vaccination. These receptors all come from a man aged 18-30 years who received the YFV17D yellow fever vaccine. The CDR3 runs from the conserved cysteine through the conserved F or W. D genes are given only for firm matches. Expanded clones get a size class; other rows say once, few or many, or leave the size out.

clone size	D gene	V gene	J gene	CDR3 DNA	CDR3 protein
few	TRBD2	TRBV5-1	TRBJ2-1	TGCGCCAGCAGCTCAGGGTCGGGGGGGCCCAATGAGCAGTTCTTC	CASSSGSGGPNEQFF
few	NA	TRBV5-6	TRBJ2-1	TGTGCCAGCAGCCGGACAGACTATGAGCAGTTCTTC	CASSRTDYEQFF
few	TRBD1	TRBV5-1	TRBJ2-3	TGCGCCAGCAGCTTGGTTGGGCAGGGGGCTACAGATACGCAGTATTTT	CASSLVGQGATDTQYF
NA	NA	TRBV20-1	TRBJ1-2	TGCAGTGCTCGCTTGGCAGGGGTGCCCTATGGCTACACCTTC	CSARLAGVPYGYTF
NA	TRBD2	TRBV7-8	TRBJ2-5	TGTGCCAGCAGCTTACCGGGGGGGGAGGGGATAGAGACCCAGTACTTC	CASSLPGGEGIETQYF
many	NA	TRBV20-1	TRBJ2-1	TGCAGTGCTAGTGTCCTAGCGCGTCACGATGAGCAGTTCTTC	CSASVLARHDEQFF
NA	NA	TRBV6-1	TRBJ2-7	TGTGCCAGCAGGCTCTATTCCGACAGCTACGAGCAGTACTTC	CASRLYSDSYEQYF
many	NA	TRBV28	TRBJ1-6	TGTGCCAGCAGGGGAAATTCACCCCTCCACTTT	CASRGNSPLHF
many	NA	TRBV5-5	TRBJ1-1	TGTGCCAGCAGCTCGTTACAGATTATGAACACTGAAGCTTTCTTT	CASSSLQIMNTEAFF
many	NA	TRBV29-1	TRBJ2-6	TGCAGCGAGAAGAGAAGGTCTGGGGCCAACGTCCTGACTTTC	CSEKRRSGANVLTF
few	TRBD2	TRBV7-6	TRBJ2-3	TGTGCCAGCAGCTCGGGACTACCCGTTGGTGGTACGCAGTATTTT	CASSSGLPVGGTQYF
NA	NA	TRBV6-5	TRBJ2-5	TGTGCCAGCAGTTATAGGGGGAAAGAGACCCAGTACTTC	CASSYRGKETQYF
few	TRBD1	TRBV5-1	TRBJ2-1	TGCGCCAGCAGCTCGAACCCCGGGACAGGGGACGGGGATGAGCAGTTCTTC	CASSSNPGTGDGDEQFF
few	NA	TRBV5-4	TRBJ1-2	TGTGCCAGCAGCCCCGTCGGACTGATTAACTATGGCTACACCTTC	CASSPVGLINYGYTF
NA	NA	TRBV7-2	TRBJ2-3	TGTGCCAGCAGCCTCGACATGGGCACAGATACGCAGTATTTT	CASSLDMGTDTQYF
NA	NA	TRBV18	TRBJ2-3	TGTGCCAGCGACAGGGGACTAGCCACAGATACGCAGTATTTT	CASDRGLATDTQYF
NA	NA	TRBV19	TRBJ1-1	TGTGCCAGTAGTATGGACTCGGGTAGAACTGAAGCTTTCTTT	CASSMDSGRTEAFF
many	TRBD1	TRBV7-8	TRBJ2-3	TGTGCCAGCAGCCCCGGCGGACAGGGGGTTTGGTTTACGCAGTATTTT	CASSPGGQGVWFTQYF
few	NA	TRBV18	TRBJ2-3	TGTGCCAGCTCACCATACCGGGGTCCAGATACGCAGTATTTT	CASSPYRGPDTQYF
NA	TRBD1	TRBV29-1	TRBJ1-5	TGCAGCGTGACAGGGGGCTCTGGTCAGCCCCAGCATTTT	CSVTGGSGQPQHF
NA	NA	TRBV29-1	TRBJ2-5	TGCAGCGGGAGGACTCGGGAGACCCAGTACTTC	CSGRTRETQYF
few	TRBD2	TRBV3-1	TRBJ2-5	TGTGCCAGCAGCCAAGGCACTAGCGGGGGGATGAAGACCCAGTACTTC	CASSQGTSGGMKTQYF
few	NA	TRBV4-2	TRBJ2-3	TGTGCCAGCAGCCAAGAATTCGGCACAGATACGCAGTATTTT	CASSQEFGTDTQYF
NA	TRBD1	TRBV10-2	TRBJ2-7	TGCGCCAGCAGCGCATCGGGACAGGGGTTCTACGAGCAGTACTTC	CASSASGQGFYEQYF
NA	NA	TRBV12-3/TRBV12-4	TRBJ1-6	TGTGCCAGCAGTTTAGCGGGATATTCACCCCTCCACTTT	CASSLAGYSPLHF
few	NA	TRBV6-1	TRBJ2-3	TGTGCCAGCAGTGAAGCGGGGCGGGGTGCGAGCACAGATACGCAGTATTTT	CASSEAGRGASTDTQYF
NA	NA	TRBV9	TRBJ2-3	TGTGCCAGCAGCGTAGAACCATCGGCTAGCACAGATACGCAGTATTTT	CASSVEPSASTDTQYF
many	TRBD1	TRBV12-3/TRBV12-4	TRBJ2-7	TGTGCCAGCAGTTCGCGACAGGGGAAACGCTACGAGCAGTACTTC	CASSSRQGKRYEQYF
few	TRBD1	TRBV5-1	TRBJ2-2	TGCGCCAGCTCCGGGACAGGGGTTACCGGGGAGCTGTTTTTT	CASSGTGVTGELFF